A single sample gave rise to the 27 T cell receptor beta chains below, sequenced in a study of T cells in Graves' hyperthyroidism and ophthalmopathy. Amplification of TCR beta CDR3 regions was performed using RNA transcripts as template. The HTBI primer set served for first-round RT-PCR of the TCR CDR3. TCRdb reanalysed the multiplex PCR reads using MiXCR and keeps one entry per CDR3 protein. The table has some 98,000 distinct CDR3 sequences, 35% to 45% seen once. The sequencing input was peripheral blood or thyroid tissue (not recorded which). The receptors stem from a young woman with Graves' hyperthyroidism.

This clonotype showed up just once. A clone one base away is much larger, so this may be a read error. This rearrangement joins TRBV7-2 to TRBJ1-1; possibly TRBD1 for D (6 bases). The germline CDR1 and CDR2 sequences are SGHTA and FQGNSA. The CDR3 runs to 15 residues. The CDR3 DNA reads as TGTGCCGGCAGCCAAGGGGGGCAGGGAGGCACTGAAGCTTTCTTT. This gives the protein CAGSQGGQGGTEAFF.

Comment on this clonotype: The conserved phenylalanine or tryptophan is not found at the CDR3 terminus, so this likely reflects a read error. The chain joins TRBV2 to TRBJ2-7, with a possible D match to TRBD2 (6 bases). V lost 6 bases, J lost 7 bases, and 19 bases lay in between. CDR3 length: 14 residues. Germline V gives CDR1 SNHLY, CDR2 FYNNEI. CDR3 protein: CASSQARRGWEQYL. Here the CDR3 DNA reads TGTGCCAGCAGCCAAGCCCGCCGGGGGTGGGAGCAGTACCTC.

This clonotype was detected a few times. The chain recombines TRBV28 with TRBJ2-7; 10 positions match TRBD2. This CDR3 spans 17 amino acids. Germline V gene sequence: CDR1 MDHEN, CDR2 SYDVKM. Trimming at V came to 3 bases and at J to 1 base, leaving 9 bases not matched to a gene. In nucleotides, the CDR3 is TGTGCCAGCAGTTTCCCTACTCTAGCGGGAGAGTCCTACGAGCAGTACTTC. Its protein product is CASSFPTLAGESYEQYF.

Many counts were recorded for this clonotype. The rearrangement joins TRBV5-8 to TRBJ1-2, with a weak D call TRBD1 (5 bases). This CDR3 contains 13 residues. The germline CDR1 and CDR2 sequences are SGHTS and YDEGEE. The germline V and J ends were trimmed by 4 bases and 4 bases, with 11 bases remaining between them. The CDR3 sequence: CASSPDSSYGYTF. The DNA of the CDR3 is TGTGCCAGCAGCCCCGACAGCAGCTATGGCTACACCTTC.

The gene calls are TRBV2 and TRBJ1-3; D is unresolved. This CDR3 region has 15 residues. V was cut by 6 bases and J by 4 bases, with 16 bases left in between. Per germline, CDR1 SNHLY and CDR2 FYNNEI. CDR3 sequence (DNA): TGTGCCAGCAGGAACATAGCGGGAGACGGAAACACCATATATTTT. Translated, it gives CASRNIAGDGNTIYF.

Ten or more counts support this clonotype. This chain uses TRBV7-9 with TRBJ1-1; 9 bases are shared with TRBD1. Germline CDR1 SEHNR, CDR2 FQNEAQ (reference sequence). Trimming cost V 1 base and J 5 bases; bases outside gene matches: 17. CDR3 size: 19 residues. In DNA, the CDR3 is TGTGCCAGCAGCTTAGGATTAGGGCTGGGACAGGGAATACCAACTGAAGCTTTCTTT. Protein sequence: CASSLGLGLGQGIPTEAFF.

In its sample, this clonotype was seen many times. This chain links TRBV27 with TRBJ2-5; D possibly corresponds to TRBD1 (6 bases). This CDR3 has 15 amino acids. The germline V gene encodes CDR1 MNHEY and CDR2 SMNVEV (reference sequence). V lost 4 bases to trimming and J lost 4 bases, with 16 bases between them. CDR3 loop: CASSSDRGAIETQYF. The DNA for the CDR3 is TGTGCCAGCAGTTCGGACAGAGGGGCAATAGAGACCCAGTACTTC.

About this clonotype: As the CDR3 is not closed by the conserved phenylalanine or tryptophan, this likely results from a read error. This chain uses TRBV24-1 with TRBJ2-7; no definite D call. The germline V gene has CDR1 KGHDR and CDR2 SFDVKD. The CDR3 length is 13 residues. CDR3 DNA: TGTGCCACCAGTGAAACAGTCTCCTACAAGCAGTACTCC. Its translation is CATSETVSYKQYS.

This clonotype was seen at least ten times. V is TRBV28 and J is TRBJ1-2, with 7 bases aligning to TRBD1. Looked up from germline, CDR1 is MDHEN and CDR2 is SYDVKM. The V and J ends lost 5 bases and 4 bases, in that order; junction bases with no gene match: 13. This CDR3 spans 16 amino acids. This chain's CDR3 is CASSLADIDRVYGYTF. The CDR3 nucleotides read TGTGCCAGCAGTCTCGCTGACATCGACAGGGTCTATGGCTACACCTTC.

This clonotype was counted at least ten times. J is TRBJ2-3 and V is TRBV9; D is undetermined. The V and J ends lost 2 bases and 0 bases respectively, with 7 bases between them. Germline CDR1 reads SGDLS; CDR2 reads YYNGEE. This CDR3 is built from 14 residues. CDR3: CASSVSPSTDTQYF. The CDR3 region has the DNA TGTGCCAGCAGCGTCTCCCCTAGCACAGATACGCAGTATTTT.

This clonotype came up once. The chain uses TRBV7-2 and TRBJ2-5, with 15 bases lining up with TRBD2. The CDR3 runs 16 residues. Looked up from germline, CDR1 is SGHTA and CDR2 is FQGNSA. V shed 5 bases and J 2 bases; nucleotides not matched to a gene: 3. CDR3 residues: CASSIGTSGGQETQYF. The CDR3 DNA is TGTGCCAGCAGCATAGGGACTAGCGGGGGGCAAGAGACCCAGTACTTC.

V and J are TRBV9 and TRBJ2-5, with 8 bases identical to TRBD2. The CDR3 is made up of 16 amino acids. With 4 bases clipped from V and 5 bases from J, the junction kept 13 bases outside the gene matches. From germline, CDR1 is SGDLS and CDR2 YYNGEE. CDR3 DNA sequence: TGTGCCAGCAGCCAAACGAGCGGGAGAAGGCGGGAGACCCAGTACTTC. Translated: CASSQTSGRRRETQYF.

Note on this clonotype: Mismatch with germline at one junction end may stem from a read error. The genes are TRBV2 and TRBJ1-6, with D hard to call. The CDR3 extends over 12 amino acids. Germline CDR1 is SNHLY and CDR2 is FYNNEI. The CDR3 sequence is CASSEGNSPLRF. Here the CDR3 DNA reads TGTGCCAGCAGTGAGGGCAACTCACCCCTCCGCTTT.

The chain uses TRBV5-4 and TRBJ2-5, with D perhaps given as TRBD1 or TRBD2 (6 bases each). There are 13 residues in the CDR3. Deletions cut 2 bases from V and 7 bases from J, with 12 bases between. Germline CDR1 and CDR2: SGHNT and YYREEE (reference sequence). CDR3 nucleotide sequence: TGTGCCAGCAGCTTCGGGGGCGAGGGGACCCAGTACTTC. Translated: CASSFGGEGTQYF.

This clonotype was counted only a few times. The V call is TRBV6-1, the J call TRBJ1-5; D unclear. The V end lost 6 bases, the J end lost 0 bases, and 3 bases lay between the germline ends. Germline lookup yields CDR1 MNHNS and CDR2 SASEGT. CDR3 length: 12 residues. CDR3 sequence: CASRYSNQPQHF. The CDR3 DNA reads TGTGCCAGCAGATATAGCAATCAGCCCCAGCATTTT.

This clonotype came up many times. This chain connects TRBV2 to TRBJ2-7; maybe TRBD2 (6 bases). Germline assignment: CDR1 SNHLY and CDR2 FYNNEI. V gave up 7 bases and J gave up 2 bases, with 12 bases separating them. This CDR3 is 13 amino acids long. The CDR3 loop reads CASIQWGAYEQYF. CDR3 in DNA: TGTGCCAGCATCCAGTGGGGGGCCTACGAGCAGTACTTC.

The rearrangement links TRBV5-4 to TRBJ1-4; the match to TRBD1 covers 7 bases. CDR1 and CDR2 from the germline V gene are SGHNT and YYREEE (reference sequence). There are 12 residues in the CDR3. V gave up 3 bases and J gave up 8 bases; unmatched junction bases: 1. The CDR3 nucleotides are TGTGCCAGCAGCTCGACAGGGGAAAAACTGTTTTTT. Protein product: CASSSTGEKLFF.

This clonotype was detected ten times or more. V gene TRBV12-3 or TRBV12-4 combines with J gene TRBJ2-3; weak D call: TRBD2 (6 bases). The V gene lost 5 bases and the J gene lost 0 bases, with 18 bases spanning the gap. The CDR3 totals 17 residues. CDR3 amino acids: CASSPPPGRDSTDTQYF. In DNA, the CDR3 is TGTGCCAGCAGTCCACCACCGGGGCGGGATAGCACAGATACGCAGTATTTT.

The CDR3 region has the DNA TGTGCCAGCTCACCAAGGACAGGGAGTAACTATGGCTACACCTTC. Translated: CASSPRTGSNYGYTF. The chain is built from TRBV18 and TRBJ1-2, with TRBD1 identical over 8 bases. The CDR3 is 15 residues long. The germline CDR1 and CDR2 sequences are KGHSH and LQKENI. V lost 2 bases and J lost 1; bases outside the gene matches: 3. The full variable domain, completed using reference TRBV18 and TRBJ1-2, is NAGVMQNPRHLVRRRGQEARLRCSPMKGHSHVYWYRQLPEEGLKFMVYLQKENIIDESGMPKERFSAEFPKEGPSILRIQQVVRGDSAAYFCASSPRTGSNYGYTFGSGTRLTVV.

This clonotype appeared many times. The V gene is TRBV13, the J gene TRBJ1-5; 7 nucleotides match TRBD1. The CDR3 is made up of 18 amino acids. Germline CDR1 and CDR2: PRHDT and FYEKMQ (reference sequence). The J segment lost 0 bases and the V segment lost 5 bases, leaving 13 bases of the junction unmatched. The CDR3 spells CASSQGGGRGYSNQPQHF. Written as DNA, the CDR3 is TGTGCCAGCAGCCAGGGGGGGGGTCGAGGTTATAGCAATCAGCCCCAGCATTTT.

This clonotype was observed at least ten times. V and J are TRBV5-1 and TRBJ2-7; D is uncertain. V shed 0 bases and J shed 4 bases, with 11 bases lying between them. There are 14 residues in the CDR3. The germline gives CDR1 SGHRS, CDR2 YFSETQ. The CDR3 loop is CASSLDLYSYEQYF. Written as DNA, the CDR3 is TGCGCCAGCAGCTTGGACCTATATTCATACGAGCAGTACTTC.

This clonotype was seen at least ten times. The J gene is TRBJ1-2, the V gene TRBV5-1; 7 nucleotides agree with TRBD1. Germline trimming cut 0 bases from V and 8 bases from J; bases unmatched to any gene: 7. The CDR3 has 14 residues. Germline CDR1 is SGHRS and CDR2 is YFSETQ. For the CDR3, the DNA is TGCGCCAGCAGCTTGGACAGGGGCCTCCGGGGCTACACCTTC. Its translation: CASSLDRGLRGYTF. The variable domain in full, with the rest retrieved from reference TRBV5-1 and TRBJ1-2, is KAGVTQTPRYLIKTRGQQVTLSCSPISGHRSVSWYQQTPGQGLQFLFEYFSETQRNKGNFPGRFSGRQFSNSRSEMNVSTLELGDSALYLCASSLDRGLRGYTFGSGTRLTVV.

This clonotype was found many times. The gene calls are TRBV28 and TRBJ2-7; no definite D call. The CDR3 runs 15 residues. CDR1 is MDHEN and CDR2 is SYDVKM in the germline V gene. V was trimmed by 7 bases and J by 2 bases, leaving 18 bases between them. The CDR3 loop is CASTPRLTGPYEQYF. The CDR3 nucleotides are TGTGCCAGCACCCCTCGTTTGACTGGACCCTACGAGCAGTACTTC.

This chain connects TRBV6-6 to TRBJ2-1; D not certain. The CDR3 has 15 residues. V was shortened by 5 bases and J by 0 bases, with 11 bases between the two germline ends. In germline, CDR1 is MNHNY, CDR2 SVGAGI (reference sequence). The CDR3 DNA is TGTGCCAGCAGTACCGATCAGAGCTCCTACAATGAGCAGTTCTTC. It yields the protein CASSTDQSSYNEQFF.

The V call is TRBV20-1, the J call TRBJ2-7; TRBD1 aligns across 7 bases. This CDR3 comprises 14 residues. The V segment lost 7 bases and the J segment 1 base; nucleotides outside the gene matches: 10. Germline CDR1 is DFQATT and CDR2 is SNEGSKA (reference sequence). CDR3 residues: CSVQGQLLSYEQYF. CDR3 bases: TGCAGTGTTCAGGGACAGCTCTTATCCTACGAGCAGTACTTC.

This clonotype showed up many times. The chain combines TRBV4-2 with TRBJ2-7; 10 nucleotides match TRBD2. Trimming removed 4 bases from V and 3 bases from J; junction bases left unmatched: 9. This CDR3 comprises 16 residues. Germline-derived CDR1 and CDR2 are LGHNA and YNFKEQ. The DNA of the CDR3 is TGTGCCAGCAGCCCAGGAGCGGGAGGGCCGGTCTACGAGCAGTACTTC. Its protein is CASSPGAGGPVYEQYF.

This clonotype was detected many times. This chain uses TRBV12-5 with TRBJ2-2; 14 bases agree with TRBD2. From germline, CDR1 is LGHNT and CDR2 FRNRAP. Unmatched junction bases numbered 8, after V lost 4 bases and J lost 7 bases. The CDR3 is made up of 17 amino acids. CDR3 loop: CASGSGTSGSDGGELFF. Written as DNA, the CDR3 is TGTGCTAGTGGTTCAGGGACTAGCGGGAGCGATGGCGGGGAGCTGTTTTTT.